These 4 T cell receptor beta chains were all obtained from the same sample, sequenced in a study of PD-1 blockade in classical Hodgkin lymphoma. Profiled with immunoSEQ multiplex PCR; TCRdb holds only in-frame clones, not every one. The sample shows about 40,000 clones, 85% to 90% of them seen only once. The patients all showed relapse after autologous stem cell transplantation, while their brentuximab vedotin exposure varied. Sequenced here: peripheral blood mononuclear cells (PBMCs), sampled at baseline. These receptors were taken from a human donor with classical Hodgkin lymphoma.

The chain couples TRBV11-2 to TRBJ2-1; 7 bases agree with TRBD2. V lost 5 bases to trimming and J lost 2 bases; unmatched junction nucleotides: 12. Germline loops: CDR1 SGHAT, CDR2 FQNNGV. The CDR3 has 17 residues. The DNA for the CDR3 is TGTGCCAGCAGCCCGAAGGGGCTAGCGGCTACCTACAATGAGCAGTTCTTC. This encodes CASSPKGLAATYNEQFF.

This sequence joins TRBV4-1 and TRBJ1-2; D is uncertain. CDR1 and CDR2 (germline): MGHRA, YSYEKL. V gave up 0 bases and J gave up 6 bases, with 14 bases separating them. The length of the CDR3 is 15 residues. In DNA, the CDR3 is TGCGCCAGCAGCCAAGATCGTGCAGGCGGGCATGGCTACACCTTC. It translates to CASSQDRAGGHGYTF.

The V and J genes are TRBV19 and TRBJ2-5, with D unresolved. V lost 5 bases to trimming and J lost 1 base, with 8 bases between them. Germline values: CDR1 LNHDA, CDR2 SQIVND (reference sequence). There are 13 residues in the CDR3. This chain's CDR3 is CASSYDLQETQYF. The CDR3 DNA reads as TGTGCCAGTAGTTACGACCTCCAAGAGACCCAGTACTTC. Full variable domain (remainder filled in from reference TRBV19 and TRBJ2-5): DGGITQSPKYLFRKEGQNVTLSCEQNLNHDAMYWYRQDPGQGLRLIYYSQIVNDFQKGDIAEGYSVSREKKESFPLTVTSAQKNPTAFYLCASSYDLQETQYFGPGTRLLVL.

The chain joins TRBV6-5 to TRBJ1-6; D is ambiguous. The CDR3 length is 15 residues. Germline-derived CDR1 and CDR2 are MNHEY and SVGAGI. V was clipped by 1 base and J by 8 bases, with 12 bases between them. The CDR3 reads CASSYYGELYSPLHF. CDR3 sequence (DNA): TGTGCCAGCAGTTACTATGGGGAACTGTATTCACCCCTCCACTTT.